The following is a T cell receptor beta chain sequence with its context. This sample is drawn from a study of shared clonotypes between healthy human individuals. Here immunoSEQ multiplex PCR was the method, and the copy in TCRdb shows in-frame clones only, minus some. The sample contains around 2.5 million clones, roughly 93% of which appear only once. Sample: naive CD4+ T cells from PBMCs. The subset here: CD45RA+ positively selected. This receptor was taken from a man aged 18 to 29 in good health. Some clones in this sample may be carry-over from other donors' samples.

CDR3 nucleotides: TGTGCCAGCAGCTTGAGCGGGGGACCTGGGGCAGATACGCAGTATTTT. It translates to CASSLSGGPGADTQYF. This chain connects TRBV5-4 to TRBJ2-3, with 8 bases aligning to TRBD2. CDR1 SGHNT and CDR2 YYREEE come from the germline V gene (reference sequence). CDR3 length: 16 residues. V shed 1 base, J shed 4 bases, and the junction held 8 bases outside the gene matches.